This T cell receptor (beta chain) was retrieved from a study of shared clonotypes between healthy human individuals. Germline V CDR1 and CDR2: MNHEY, SVGAGI. The CDR3 is made up of 15 amino acids. Trimming cost V 6 bases and J 3 bases; bases outside gene matches: 5. Study-wide results and limits: Naive subsets, compared against memory subsets, generally had larger estimated richness values.

DNA at about 0.2 ug, tens of thousands of T cell genomes, went into sorted-subset replicate PCRs. Sequencing used immunoSEQ multiplex PCR; TCRdb keeps in-frame clones, though not all of them. The profile shows a few million clones, 90% to 95% of them singletons. Remarks on this clone: Its antigen is as yet unknown.

The chain couples TRBV6-5 to TRBJ1-5; 10 positions match TRBD1. The specimen was naive CD4+ T cells sorted from blood. Subset reported: CD45RA+ positively selected. The TCR was taken from a man between 18 and 29 years old in good health. The CDR3 here is CASSSGTGVNQPQHF. CDR3 nucleotide sequence: TGTGCCAGCAGCTCCGGGACAGGGGTCAATCAGCCCCAGCATTTT.